The 26 T cell receptor beta chains reported below all come from one sample, sequenced in a study of blood T cells in healthy people across ages (dated by TCRdb to the mid-2010s). The library was prepared using 5' RACE. Sequencing used an Illumina HiSeq 2500. A second PCR of about 6 to 11 cycles was run with a J-beta primer mix and a sample-barcoded 5' primer. The raw public reads went through TCRdb reprocessing: fastp at Q25, MiXCR clone calling, in-frame beta chains kept. Merged by CDR3 protein, the rows form single entries marked with the most common genes and DNA. Recorded for this sample are 870,000 or so distinct CDR3 sequences; under 35% of them occurred a single time. The ten largest clonotypes hold roughly 17% of the sample. The specimen was blood. Receptor source: an elderly woman in good health.

A few counts support this clonotype. J is TRBJ2-3 and V is TRBV27, with 12 positions matching TRBD1. The V gene end was trimmed by 2 bases and the J gene end by 4 bases; junction bases not matched to a gene: 4. Germline lookup yields CDR1 MNHEY and CDR2 SMNVEV (reference sequence). The CDR3 extends over 16 amino acids. DNA for the CDR3: TGTGCCAGCAGTTTAGGGGGGACAGGGGGCGCAGATACGCAGTATTTT. The encoded protein is CASSLGGTGGADTQYF.

This clonotype has a handful of counts. A much larger clone differs from this one at a single base, so this may be a read error. This rearrangement joins TRBV7-2 to TRBJ2-5; D is unresolved. Trimming took off 1 base at V and 11 bases at J, with 17 bases between the two ends. CDR1 SGHTA and CDR2 FQGNSA come from the germline V gene. This CDR3 is built from 14 residues. Written as DNA, the CDR3 is TGTGCCAGCAGCTTAGTTGCGATAGGGAATGAGCAGTACTTC. It specifies CASSLVAIGNEQYF.

The chain combines TRBV9 with TRBJ2-3, with D perhaps assigned TRBD1 or TRBD2 (5 bases each). Trimming pared 2 bases from V and 2 bases from J, leaving 18 bases between. The CDR3 length is 17 residues. CDR1 and CDR2 from the germline V gene are SGDLS and YYNGEE. The DNA of the CDR3 is TGTGCCAGCAGCGTGGGGGTTTTCGGGTCCCTCACAGATACGCAGTATTTT. Amino acids: CASSVGVFGSLTDTQYF.

This clonotype was recorded a few times. A read error may produce the germline difference seen at one junction end. The V and J genes are TRBV12-3 or TRBV12-4 and TRBJ2-1, with TRBD2 identical over 13 bases. This CDR3 spans 15 amino acids. The CDR3 DNA reads as TGTGCCTGCAGTCGGACTAGCGGGGGATACAATGAGCAGTTCTTC. The encoded protein is CACSRTSGGYNEQFF.

The genes are TRBV5-1 and TRBJ2-7, with a tentative D call TRBD1 (5 bases). The DNA end lines up better with TRBJ2-5; the J call may be wrong. Germline assignment: CDR1 SGHRS and CDR2 YFSETQ. This CDR3 is built from 15 residues. The CDR3 is CASSLAAGIGETQYF. CDR3 nucleotides: TGCGCCAGCAGCTTGGCGGCAGGGATAGGGGAGACCCAGTACTTC.

A note on this clonotype: Because the CDR3's place on the DNA is in doubt, the DNA is left out and the CDR3 is given as listed by TCRdb. This chain uses TRBV10-3 with TRBJ2-7; the table assigns TRBD1, which was not confirmed against the DNA. Germline V gene sequence: CDR1 ENHRY, CDR2 SYGVKD. With termini counted, the CDR3 has 13 amino acids. The chain's CDR3 is CAISEFGAGTREV.

This clonotype was counted ten times or more. The gene calls are TRBV12-3 or TRBV12-4 and TRBJ2-3, with D uncertain. The CDR3 is 11 residues long. Trimming cost V 7 bases and J 5 bases, with 7 bases left between them. The DNA for the CDR3 is TGTGCCAGCACGAAACAAGATACGCAGTATTTT. Amino acids: CASTKQDTQYF.

This rearrangement joins TRBV12-3 or TRBV12-4 to TRBJ1-1; 7 positions agree with TRBD1. The CDR3 is 14 residues long. V shed 5 bases and J 5 bases; nucleotides not matched to a gene: 8. Here the CDR3 reads CASSPGDSLTEAFF. DNA for the CDR3: TGTGCCAGCAGTCCCGGGGACAGTTTGACTGAAGCTTTCTTT.

Note on this clonotype: At one boundary the junction diverges from the germline segment, which might be a read error. This rearrangement joins TRBV20-1 to TRBJ1-6; D may be TRBD1 (6 bases). This CDR3 region has 15 residues. CDR1 and CDR2 (germline): DFQATT, SNEGSKA (reference sequence). CDR3 in amino acids: CSAREGRTVGSPPHF. CDR3 DNA sequence: TGCAGTGCTAGAGAGGGGAGGACAGTAGGTTCACCCCCCCACTTT.

There are a few counts of this clonotype. The chain has TRBV29-1 and TRBJ1-5; possibly TRBD1 for D (6 bases). The CDR3 length is 14 residues. V was trimmed by 4 bases and J by 5 bases, leaving 15 bases between them. CDR1 and CDR2 from the germline V gene are SQVTM and ANQGSEA. CDR3 in amino acids: CSVGGGVGDQPQHF. The CDR3 nucleotides read TGCAGCGTTGGGGGGGGCGTAGGCGATCAGCCCCAGCATTTT.

The table lists this clonotype with many counts. The chain is built from TRBV27 and TRBJ2-3; a weak D match, TRBD2 (6 bases). Trimming pared 5 bases from V and 1 base from J, leaving 13 bases between. The CDR3 length is 15 residues. Germline values: CDR1 MNHEY, CDR2 SMNVEV (reference sequence). The CDR3 is CASSLLGGRTDTQYF. The DNA for the CDR3 is TGTGCCAGCAGTCTCCTCGGGGGACGCACAGATACGCAGTATTTT.

This clonotype has ten or more counts. The chain employs TRBV12-3 or TRBV12-4 and TRBJ2-3; perhaps TRBD1 as D (6 bases). V lost 6 bases and J lost 7, with 11 bases in between. The length of the CDR3 is 12 residues. The CDR3 DNA sequence: TGTGCCAGCAGCAAGGACAGCTATACGCAGTATTTT. Translating gives CASSKDSYTQYF.

The genes are TRBV7-2 and TRBJ1-3; unclear D gene. Trimming took off 2 bases at V and 4 bases at J, with 6 bases between the two ends. The germline CDR1 and CDR2 sequences are SGHTA and FQGNSA. The CDR3 spans 13 residues. CDR3 sequence reads: CASSLTTGNTIYF. The CDR3 DNA sequence: TGTGCCAGCAGCTTAACAACGGGAAACACCATATATTTT.

This clonotype was detected ten times or more. This rearrangement joins TRBV29-1 to TRBJ2-3; no clear D. The germline V gene has CDR1 SQVTM and CDR2 ANQGSEA. V lost 8 bases and J 5 bases, leaving 11 bases between the germline ends. The CDR3 runs 11 residues. CDR3 bases: TGCAGCCACTTGACCGGAGATACGCAGTATTTT. Residues: CSHLTGDTQYF.

Points on this clonotype: The germline gene is not matched at one end of the junction; a read error may be the cause. V gene TRBV6-5 combines with J gene TRBJ1-1, with no clear D. The CDR3 sequence is 19 residues long. Germline V CDR1 and CDR2: MNHEY, SVGAGI. The CDR3 DNA is TGTGCCAACAGTTACTCGGTCTTATATTGGCACGGGGAGGGCACTGAAGCTTTCTTT. It is translated as CANSYSVLYWHGEGTEAFF.

CDR3 loop: CATWVRTISNTGELFF. As DNA, the CDR3 is TGTGCCACCTGGGTGAGGACCATTTCGAACACCGGGGAGCTGTTTTTT. V gene TRBV25-1 combines with J gene TRBJ2-2, with D hard to call. Trimming removed 10 bases at V and 0 bases at J, with 18 bases between. Looked up from germline, CDR1 is MGHDK and CDR2 is SYGVNS. The CDR3 extends over 16 amino acids.

This clonotype was recorded at least ten times. The genes are TRBV6-5 and TRBJ2-7, with 8 bases that match TRBD2. Germline loops: CDR1 MNHEY, CDR2 SVGAGI. The CDR3 length is 16 residues. V was clipped by 4 bases and J by 0 bases; unmatched bases: 8. The CDR3 is CASSFRGGVSSYEQYF. DNA for the CDR3: TGTGCCAGCAGTTTCCGGGGGGGCGTAAGCTCCTACGAGCAGTACTTC.

For this clonotype: A much larger clone lies a single base off, so this may be a read error. V gene TRBV7-2 combines with J gene TRBJ1-2; D remains ambiguous. The V gene's germline CDR1 is SGHTA and CDR2 FQGNSA. V was pared by 5 bases and J by 5 bases, with 18 bases between. The CDR3 contains 15 residues. The CDR3: CASSHLPPAEYGYTF. CDR3 coding DNA: TGTGCCAGCAGCCACCTGCCCCCCGCGGAATATGGCTACACCTTC. The entire variable domain, with the rest obtained from reference TRBV7-2 and TRBJ1-2, is as follows: GAGVSQSPSNKVTEKGKDVELRCDPISGHTALYWYRQSLGQGLEFLIYFQGNSAPDKSGLPSDRFSAERTGGSVSTLTIQRTQQEDSAVYLCASSHLPPAEYGYTFGSGTRLTVV.

This rearrangement joins TRBV5-4 to TRBJ1-2; D is perhaps TRBD1 (5 bases). The CDR3 sequence is 16 residues long. V lost 2 bases, J lost 2 bases, and 16 bases lay in between. Germline V gene data show CDR1 as SGHNT and CDR2 as YYREEE (reference sequence). DNA for the CDR3: TGTGCCAGCAGCTTTGACAGCCAAATACTCAACTATGGCTACACCTTC. Protein: CASSFDSQILNYGYTF.

The chain recombines TRBV19 with TRBJ2-7, with 7 nucleotides matching TRBD1. Germline CDR1 and CDR2: LNHDA and SQIVND (reference sequence). V lost 4 bases to trimming and J lost 0 bases; unmatched junction nucleotides: 6. This CDR3 has 15 amino acids. The CDR3, as DNA: TGTGCCAGTAGTACCCCGACAGGGAGCTCCTACGAGCAGTACTTC. Encoded protein: CASSTPTGSSYEQYF.

This clonotype was recorded at least ten times. The chain uses TRBV28 and TRBJ2-5; TRBD2 might be the D (6 bases). The ends were cut back, 9 bases at V and 4 bases at J, with 15 bases in the middle. Per the germline V gene, CDR1 is MDHEN and CDR2 is SYDVKM. This CDR3 has 13 amino acids. CDR3 nucleotides: TGTGCCAGTACCTCCGGGACTCGAGAGACCCAGTACTTC. Protein: CASTSGTRETQYF.

CDR3 in DNA: TGCAGTGCTAAGGGACAGGGAGGCCAGTACTTC. It specifies CSAKGQGGQYF. The chain employs TRBV20-1 and TRBJ2-5; 9 positions match TRBD1. This CDR3 has 11 amino acids. Per germline, CDR1 DFQATT and CDR2 SNEGSKA (reference sequence). V gave up 4 bases and J gave up 10 bases; unmatched junction bases: 4.

The table lists this clonotype with many counts. This sequence joins TRBV7-2 and TRBJ1-5, with D hard to call. With 5 bases removed from V and 2 bases from J, the gap between germline ends came to 7 bases. The germline gives CDR1 SGHTA, CDR2 FQGNSA. This CDR3 is built from 13 residues. The DNA of the CDR3 is TGTGCCAGCAGCACCGAGGGCAATCAGCCCCAGCATTTT. Translating gives CASSTEGNQPQHF. The full variable domain, in which reference TRBV7-2 and TRBJ1-5 provide the parts outside the CDR3, is GAGVSQSPSNKVTEKGKDVELRCDPISGHTALYWYRQSLGQGLEFLIYFQGNSAPDKSGLPSDRFSAERTGGSVSTLTIQRTQQEDSAVYLCASSTEGNQPQHFGDGTRLSIL.

The rearrangement links TRBV2 to TRBJ1-1; a weak D match, TRBD1 (5 bases). This CDR3 has 14 amino acids. Trimming stripped 4 bases from V and 6 bases from J, with 15 bases between. Germline assignment: CDR1 SNHLY and CDR2 FYNNEI. CDR3 sequence reads: CASSGGTVGAEAFF. The CDR3 bases are TGTGCCAGCAGTGGTGGGACGGTGGGCGCTGAAGCTTTCTTT.

This sequence joins TRBV6-6 and TRBJ1-6; D gene ambiguous. Germline V CDR1 and CDR2: MNHNY, SVGAGI (reference sequence). This CDR3 is built from 15 residues. V lost 7 bases and J 9 bases, leaving 19 bases between the germline ends. The CDR3 reads CASTIGWGSSSPLHF. In DNA form, the CDR3 reads TGTGCCAGCACCATCGGATGGGGAAGTAGTTCACCCCTCCACTTT.

This clonotype was found a few times. The chain is built from TRBV24-1 and TRBJ1-5; 9 bases are shared with TRBD1. V was pared by 5 bases and J by 4 bases, with 5 bases of the junction left unmatched. The CDR3 spans 15 residues. The V gene's germline CDR1 is KGHDR and CDR2 SFDVKD. CDR3 in amino acids: CATSARGQGNQPQHF. The CDR3 DNA follows: TGTGCCACCAGTGCCCGGGGACAGGGAAATCAGCCCCAGCATTTT.